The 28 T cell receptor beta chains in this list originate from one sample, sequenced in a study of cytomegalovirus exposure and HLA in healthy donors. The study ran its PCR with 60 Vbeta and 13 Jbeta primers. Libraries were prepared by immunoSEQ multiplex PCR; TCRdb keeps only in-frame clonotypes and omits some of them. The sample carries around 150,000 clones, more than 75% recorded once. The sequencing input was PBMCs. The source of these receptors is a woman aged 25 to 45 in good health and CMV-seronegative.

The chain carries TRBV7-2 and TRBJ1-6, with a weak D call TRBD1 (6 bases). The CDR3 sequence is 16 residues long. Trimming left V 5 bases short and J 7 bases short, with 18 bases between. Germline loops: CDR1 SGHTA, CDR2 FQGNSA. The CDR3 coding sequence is TGTGCCAGCAGCCGGAACAGGGCTGGAAACAATTCACCCCTCCACTTT. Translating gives CASSRNRAGNNSPLHF. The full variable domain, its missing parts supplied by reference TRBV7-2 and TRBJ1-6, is GAGVSQSPSNKVTEKGKDVELRCDPISGHTALYWYRQSLGQGLEFLIYFQGNSAPDKSGLPSDRFSAERTGGSVSTLTIQRTQQEDSAVYLCASSRNRAGNNSPLHFGNGTRLTVT.

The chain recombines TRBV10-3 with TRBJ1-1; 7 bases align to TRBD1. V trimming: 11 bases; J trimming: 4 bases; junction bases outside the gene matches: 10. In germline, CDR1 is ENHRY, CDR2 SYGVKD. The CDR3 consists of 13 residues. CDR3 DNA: TGTGCCTCTCAAACAGGGGATGGCACTGAAGCTTTCTTT. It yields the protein CASQTGDGTEAFF.

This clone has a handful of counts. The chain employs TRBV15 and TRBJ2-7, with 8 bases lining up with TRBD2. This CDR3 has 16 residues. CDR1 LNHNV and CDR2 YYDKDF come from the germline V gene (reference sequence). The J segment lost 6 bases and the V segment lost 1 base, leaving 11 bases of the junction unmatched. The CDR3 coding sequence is TGTGCCACCAGCAGAGCCCGGGGGGGCGGGAGGATCGAGCAGTACTTC. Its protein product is CATSRARGGGRIEQYF. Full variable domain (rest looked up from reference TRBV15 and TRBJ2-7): DAMVIQNPRYQVTQFGKPVTLSCSQTLNHNVMYWYQQKSSQAPKLLFHYYDKDFNNEADTPDNFQSRRPNTSFCFLDIRSPGLGDTAMYLCATSRARGGGRIEQYFGPGTRLTVT.

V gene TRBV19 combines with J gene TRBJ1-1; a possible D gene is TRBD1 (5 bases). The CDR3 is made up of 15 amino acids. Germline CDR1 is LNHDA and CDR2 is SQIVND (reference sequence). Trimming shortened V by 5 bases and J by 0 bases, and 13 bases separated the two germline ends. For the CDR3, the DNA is TGTGCCAGTAGTCCGCAAGCAGGGTTGAACACTGAAGCTTTCTTT. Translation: CASSPQAGLNTEAFF. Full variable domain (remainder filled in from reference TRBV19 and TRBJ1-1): DGGITQSPKYLFRKEGQNVTLSCEQNLNHDAMYWYRQDPGQGLRLIYYSQIVNDFQKGDIAEGYSVSREKKESFPLTVTSAQKNPTAFYLCASSPQAGLNTEAFFGQGTRLTVV.

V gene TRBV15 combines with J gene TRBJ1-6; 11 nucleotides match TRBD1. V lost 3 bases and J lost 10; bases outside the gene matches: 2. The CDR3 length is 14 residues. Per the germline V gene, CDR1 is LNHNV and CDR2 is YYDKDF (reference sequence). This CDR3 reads CATSRGQGGSPLHF. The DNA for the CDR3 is TGTGCCACCAGCAGGGGACAGGGGGGCTCACCCCTCCACTTT.

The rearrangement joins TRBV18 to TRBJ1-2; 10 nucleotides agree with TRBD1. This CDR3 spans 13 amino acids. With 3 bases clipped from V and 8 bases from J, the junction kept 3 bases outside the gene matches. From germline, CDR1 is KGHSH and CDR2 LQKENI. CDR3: CASSPTGGEGYTF. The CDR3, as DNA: TGTGCCAGCTCACCGACAGGGGGCGAGGGCTACACCTTC.

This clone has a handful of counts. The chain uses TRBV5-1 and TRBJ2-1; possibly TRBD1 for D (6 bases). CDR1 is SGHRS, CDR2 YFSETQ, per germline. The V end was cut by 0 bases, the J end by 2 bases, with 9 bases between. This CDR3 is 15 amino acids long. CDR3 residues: CASSLEQGAYNEQFF. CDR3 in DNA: TGCGCCAGCAGCTTGGAACAGGGAGCCTACAATGAGCAGTTCTTC.

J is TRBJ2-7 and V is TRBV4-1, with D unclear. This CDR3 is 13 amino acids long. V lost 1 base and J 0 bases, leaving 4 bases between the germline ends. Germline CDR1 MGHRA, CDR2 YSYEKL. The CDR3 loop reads CASSQGLSYEQYF. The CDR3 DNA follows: TGCGCCAGCAGCCAAGGACTCTCCTACGAGCAGTACTTC.

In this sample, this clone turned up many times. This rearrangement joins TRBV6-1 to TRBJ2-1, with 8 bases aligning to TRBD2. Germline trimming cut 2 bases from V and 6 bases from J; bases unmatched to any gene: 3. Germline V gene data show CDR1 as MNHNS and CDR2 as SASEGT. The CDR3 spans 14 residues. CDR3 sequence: CASSEIGGANEQFF. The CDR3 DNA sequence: TGTGCCAGCAGTGAAATCGGGGGGGCCAATGAGCAGTTCTTC.

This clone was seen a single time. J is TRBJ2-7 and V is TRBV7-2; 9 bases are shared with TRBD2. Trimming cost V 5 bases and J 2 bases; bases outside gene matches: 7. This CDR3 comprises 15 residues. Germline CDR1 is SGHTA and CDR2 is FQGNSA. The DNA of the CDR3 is TGTGCCAGCAGCCGAGCGACTAGCGGACCCTACGAGCAGTACTTC. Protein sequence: CASSRATSGPYEQYF.

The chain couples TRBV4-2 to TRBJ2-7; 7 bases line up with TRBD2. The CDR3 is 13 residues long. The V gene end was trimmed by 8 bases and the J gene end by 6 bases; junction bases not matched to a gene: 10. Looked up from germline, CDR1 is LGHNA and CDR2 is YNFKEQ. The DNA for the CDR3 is TGTGCCAGCTGGGCGGGAGTTGGGCTCGAGCAGTACTTC. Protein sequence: CASWAGVGLEQYF.

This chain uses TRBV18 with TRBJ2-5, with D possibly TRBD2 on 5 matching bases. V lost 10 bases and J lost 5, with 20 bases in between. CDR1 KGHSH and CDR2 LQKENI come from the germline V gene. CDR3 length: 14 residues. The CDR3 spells CATGLDPGLETQYF. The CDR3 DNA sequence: TGTGCCACCGGACTTGATCCGGGGTTGGAGACCCAGTACTTC. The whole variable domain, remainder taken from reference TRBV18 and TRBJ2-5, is NAGVMQNPRHLVRRRGQEARLRCSPMKGHSHVYWYRQLPEEGLKFMVYLQKENIIDESGMPKERFSAEFPKEGPSILRIQQVVRGDSAAYFCATGLDPGLETQYFGPGTRLLVL.

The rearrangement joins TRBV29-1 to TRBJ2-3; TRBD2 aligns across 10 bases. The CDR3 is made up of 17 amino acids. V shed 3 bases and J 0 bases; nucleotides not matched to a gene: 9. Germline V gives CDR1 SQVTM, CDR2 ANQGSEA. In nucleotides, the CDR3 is TGCAGCGTTGATCAAACGAAGCGGGGGGGAAGCACAGATACGCAGTATTTT. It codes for CSVDQTKRGGSTDTQYF.

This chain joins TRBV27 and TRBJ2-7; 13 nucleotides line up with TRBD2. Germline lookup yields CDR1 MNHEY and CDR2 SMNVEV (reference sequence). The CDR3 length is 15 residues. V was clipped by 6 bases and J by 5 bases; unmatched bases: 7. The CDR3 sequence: CASSSGLAGVNEQYF. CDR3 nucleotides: TGTGCCAGCAGCTCCGGACTAGCGGGAGTAAACGAGCAGTACTTC.

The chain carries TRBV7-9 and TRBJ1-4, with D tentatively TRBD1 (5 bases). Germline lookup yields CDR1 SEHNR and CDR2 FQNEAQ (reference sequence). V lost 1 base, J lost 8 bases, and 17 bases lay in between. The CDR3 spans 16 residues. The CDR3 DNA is TGTGCCAGCAGCTTAGTAGGGGCGGCGGAAAGGGAAAAACTGTTTTTT. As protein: CASSLVGAAEREKLFF.

The CDR3 sequence is CASSAGGSSYEQYF. In DNA form, the CDR3 reads TGTGCCAGCAGCGCCGGGGGTTCCTCCTACGAGCAGTACTTC. This chain links TRBV9 with TRBJ2-7; tentative D call: TRBD2 (6 bases). Trimming pared 3 bases from V and 0 bases from J, leaving 10 bases between. This CDR3 has 14 amino acids. The germline CDR1 and CDR2 sequences are SGDLS and YYNGEE.

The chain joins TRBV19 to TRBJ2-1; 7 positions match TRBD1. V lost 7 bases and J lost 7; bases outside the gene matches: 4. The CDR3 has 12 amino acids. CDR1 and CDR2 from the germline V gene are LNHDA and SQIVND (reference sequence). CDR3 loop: CASNNRGNEQFF. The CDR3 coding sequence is TGTGCCAGTAATAACAGGGGAAATGAGCAGTTCTTC.

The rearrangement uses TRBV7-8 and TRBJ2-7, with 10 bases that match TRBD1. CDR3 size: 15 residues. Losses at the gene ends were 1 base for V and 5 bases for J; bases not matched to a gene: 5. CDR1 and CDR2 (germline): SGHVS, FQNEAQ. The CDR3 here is CASSLGRDRGHEQYF. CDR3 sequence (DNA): TGTGCCAGCAGCTTAGGCCGGGACAGGGGTCACGAGCAGTACTTC.

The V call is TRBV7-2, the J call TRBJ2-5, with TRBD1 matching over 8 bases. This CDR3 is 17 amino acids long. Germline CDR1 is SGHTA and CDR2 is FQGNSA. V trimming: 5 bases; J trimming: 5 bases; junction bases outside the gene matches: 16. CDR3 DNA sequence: TGTGCCAGCAGCCTTGGAACAGGGGGAGGTTTTTGGGAGACCCAGTACTTC. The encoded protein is CASSLGTGGGFWETQYF.

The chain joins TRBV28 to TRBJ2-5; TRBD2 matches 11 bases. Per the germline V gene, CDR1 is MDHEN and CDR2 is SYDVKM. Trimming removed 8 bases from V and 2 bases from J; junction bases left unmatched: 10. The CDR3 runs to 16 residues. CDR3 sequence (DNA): TGTGCCAGCCAAGATTTTGGACTAGCGGGTCAAGAGACCCAGTACTTC. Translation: CASQDFGLAGQETQYF.

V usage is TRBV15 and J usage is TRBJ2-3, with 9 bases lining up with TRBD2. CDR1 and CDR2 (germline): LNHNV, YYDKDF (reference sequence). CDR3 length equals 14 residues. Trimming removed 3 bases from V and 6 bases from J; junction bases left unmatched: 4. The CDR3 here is CATSSRGRGDTQYF. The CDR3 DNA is TGTGCCACCAGCAGTCGCGGGAGGGGGGATACGCAGTATTTT.

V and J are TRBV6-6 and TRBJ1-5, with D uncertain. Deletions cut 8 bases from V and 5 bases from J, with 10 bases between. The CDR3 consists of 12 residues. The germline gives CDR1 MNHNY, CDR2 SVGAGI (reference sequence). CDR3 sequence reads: CASRNRDQPQHF. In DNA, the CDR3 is TGTGCCAGCCGAAATCGAGATCAGCCCCAGCATTTT.

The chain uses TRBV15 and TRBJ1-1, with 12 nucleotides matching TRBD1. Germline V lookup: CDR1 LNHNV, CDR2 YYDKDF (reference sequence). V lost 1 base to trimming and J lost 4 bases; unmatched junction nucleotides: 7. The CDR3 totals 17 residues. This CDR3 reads CATSRGGTGGAGTEAFF. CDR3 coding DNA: TGTGCCACCAGCAGAGGAGGGACAGGGGGCGCGGGCACTGAAGCTTTCTTT.

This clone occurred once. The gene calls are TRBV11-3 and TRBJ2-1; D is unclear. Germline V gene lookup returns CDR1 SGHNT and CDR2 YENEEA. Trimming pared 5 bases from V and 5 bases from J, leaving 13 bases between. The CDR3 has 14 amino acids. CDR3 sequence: CASSPRDTNNEQFF. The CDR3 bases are TGTGCCAGCAGCCCCCGAGACACGAACAATGAGCAGTTCTTC.

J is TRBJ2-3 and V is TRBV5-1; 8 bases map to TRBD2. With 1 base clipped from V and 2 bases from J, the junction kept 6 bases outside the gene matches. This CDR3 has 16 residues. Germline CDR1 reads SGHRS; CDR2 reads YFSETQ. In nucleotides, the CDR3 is TGCGCCAGCAGCTTGCTTCCGGGACTAGACACAGATACGCAGTATTTT. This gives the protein CASSLLPGLDTDTQYF.

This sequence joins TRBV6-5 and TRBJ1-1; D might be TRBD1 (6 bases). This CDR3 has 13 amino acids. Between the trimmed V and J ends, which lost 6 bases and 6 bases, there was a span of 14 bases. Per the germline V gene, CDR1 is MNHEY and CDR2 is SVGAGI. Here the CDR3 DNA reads TGTGCCAGCAGACTAGGGGGAGGGGCTGAAGCTTTCTTT. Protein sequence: CASRLGGGAEAFF.

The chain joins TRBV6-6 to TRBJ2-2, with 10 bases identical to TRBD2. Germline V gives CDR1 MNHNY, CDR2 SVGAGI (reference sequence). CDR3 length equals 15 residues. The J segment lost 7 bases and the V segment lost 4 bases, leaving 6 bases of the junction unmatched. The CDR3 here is CASSWTSGGGGELFF. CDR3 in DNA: TGTGCCAGCAGTTGGACTAGCGGAGGGGGCGGGGAGCTGTTTTTT.

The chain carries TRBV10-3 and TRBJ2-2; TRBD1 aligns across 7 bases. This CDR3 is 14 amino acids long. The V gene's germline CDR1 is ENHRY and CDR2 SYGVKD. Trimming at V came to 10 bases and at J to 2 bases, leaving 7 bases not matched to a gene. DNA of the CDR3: TGTGCCACCTTAGGACAGGACAACACCGGGGAGCTGTTTTTT. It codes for CATLGQDNTGELFF.